Listed here are 16 T cell receptor beta chains from one sample, sequenced in a study of cytomegalovirus exposure and HLA in healthy donors. PCR employed 60 Vbeta and 13 Jbeta primers. Some clones are missing from TCRdb's copy, which holds only in-frame ones; the method was immunoSEQ multiplex PCR. This sample has over 150,000 clones, with 65% to 85% found just once. The sample was PBMCs. The receptors stem from a woman between 45 and 60 years old in good health and CMV-seropositive.

This chain uses TRBV30 with TRBJ2-1; possibly TRBD2 for D (6 bases). V was cut by 5 bases and J by 0 bases, with 11 bases left in between. The CDR3 has 14 residues. CDR1 and CDR2 (germline): GTSNPN, SVGIG (reference sequence). The CDR3 bases are TGTGCCTGGGCTCACGGGAGCTCCTACAATGAGCAGTTCTTC. Amino acids: CAWAHGSSYNEQFF.

The chain joins TRBV11-2 to TRBJ1-1, with 7 bases fitting TRBD1. This CDR3 is 14 amino acids long. Germline assignment: CDR1 SGHAT and CDR2 FQNNGV. J was trimmed by 4 bases and V by 4 bases; bases with no gene match: 6. CDR3 DNA sequence: TGTGCCAGCAGCTCCATCAGGGGGAGCACTGAAGCTTTCTTT. It specifies CASSSIRGSTEAFF.

This sequence joins TRBV6-4 and TRBJ2-3, with D tentatively TRBD2 (6 bases). This CDR3 is built from 15 residues. Per germline, CDR1 MRHNA and CDR2 SNTAGT. V lost 4 bases to trimming and J lost 0 bases, with 11 bases between them. The CDR3 DNA is TGTGCCAGCAGTGTCCGAGGGACTAGCACAGATACGCAGTATTTT. Translation: CASSVRGTSTDTQYF.

There are a few counts of this clone. V usage is TRBV7-2 and J usage is TRBJ1-4, with TRBD1 matching 8 bases. The CDR3 totals 15 residues. The V segment lost 5 bases and the J segment 3 bases; nucleotides outside the gene matches: 5. The germline V gene encodes CDR1 SGHTA and CDR2 FQGNSA. CDR3 loop: CASSLYRGANEKLFF. The CDR3 DNA sequence: TGTGCCAGCAGCCTGTACAGGGGGGCTAATGAAAAACTGTTTTTT.

The CDR3 nucleotides read TGTGCCAGCAGCTCCCGTACTAGCTCCTACGAGCAGTACTTC. Translated: CASSSRTSSYEQYF. The chain uses TRBV7-8 and TRBJ2-7, with D perhaps TRBD2 (5 bases). The CDR3 covers 14 residues. Germline V gives CDR1 SGHVS, CDR2 FQNEAQ. Trimming cost V 4 bases and J 0 bases, with 10 bases left between them.

In nucleotides, the CDR3 is TGCGCCAGCAGCTTATTCCAAGGGGGAAACACAGATACGCAGTATTTT. This codes for CASSLFQGGNTDTQYF. The chain couples TRBV5-1 to TRBJ2-3; maybe TRBD1 (6 bases). This CDR3 is 16 amino acids long. Between the trimmed V and J ends, which lost 2 bases and 2 bases, there was a span of 15 bases. Germline CDR1 SGHRS, CDR2 YFSETQ.

This CDR3 reads CASSEALGDYGYTF. In DNA form, the CDR3 reads TGTGCCAGCAGTGAGGCCCTAGGGGACTATGGCTACACCTTC. The J gene is TRBJ1-2, the V gene TRBV6-1, with a tentative D call TRBD1 (5 bases). Germline CDR1 and CDR2: MNHNS and SASEGT. Trimming stripped 3 bases from V and 3 bases from J, with 11 bases between. This CDR3 is 14 amino acids long.

This clone was detected a few times. This rearrangement joins TRBV28 to TRBJ1-5, with 11 bases matching TRBD1. Germline CDR1 and CDR2: MDHEN and SYDVKM. Losses at the gene ends were 7 bases for V and 8 bases for J; bases not matched to a gene: 13. The CDR3 extends over 16 amino acids. As DNA, the CDR3 is TGTGCCAGCATCTCACCGGGACAGGGGGACAAAAAGCCCCAGCATTTT. This codes for CASISPGQGDKKPQHF.

The chain uses TRBV5-1 and TRBJ1-5; D unresolved. CDR1 SGHRS and CDR2 YFSETQ come from the germline V gene. V was clipped by 0 bases and J by 2 bases, with 18 bases between them. CDR3 length: 18 residues. The CDR3 loop is CASSLEQLSPPGNQPQHF. The CDR3 bases are TGCGCCAGCAGCTTGGAACAACTTAGCCCCCCTGGCAATCAGCCCCAGCATTTT.

This sequence joins TRBV5-5 and TRBJ1-5; D is unclear. V dropped 5 bases and J dropped 1 base, with 10 bases sitting between them. The CDR3 contains 14 residues. Germline CDR1 and CDR2: SGHKS and YYEKEE (reference sequence). CDR3 sequence: CASSPRSSNQPQHF. CDR3 DNA sequence: TGTGCCAGCAGTCCGAGATCCAGCAATCAGCCCCAGCATTTT.

The chain employs TRBV5-4 and TRBJ2-1; 8 nucleotides align to TRBD2. The J segment lost 4 bases and the V segment lost 5 bases, leaving 11 bases of the junction unmatched. This CDR3 is built from 16 residues. Germline values: CDR1 SGHNT, CDR2 YYREEE (reference sequence). CDR3 loop: CASSSGGPAGYNEQFF. DNA of the CDR3: TGTGCCAGCAGTTCGGGGGGGCCCGCGGGGTACAATGAGCAGTTCTTC.

The chain carries TRBV18 and TRBJ2-3, with D possibly TRBD1 on 5 matching bases. Trimming cost V 3 bases and J 0 bases, with 10 bases left between them. CDR1 and CDR2 (germline): KGHSH, LQKENI. CDR3 size: 15 residues. The CDR3 nucleotides are TGTGCCAGCTCACCCAGGGCTCGGAGCACAGATACGCAGTATTTT. Its translation: CASSPRARSTDTQYF.

This chain uses TRBV7-9 with TRBJ1-6; 8 bases are shared with TRBD1. CDR1 and CDR2 from the germline V gene are SEHNR and FQNEAQ (reference sequence). Germline trimming cut 2 bases from V and 8 bases from J; bases unmatched to any gene: 5. The CDR3 spans 15 residues. The CDR3 nucleotides read TGTGCCAGCAGCTTATCCGGGACAGGACATTCACCCCTCCACTTT. Protein sequence: CASSLSGTGHSPLHF.

The gene calls are TRBV13 and TRBJ2-5; TRBD1 aligns across 8 bases. Germline-derived CDR1 and CDR2 are PRHDT and FYEKMQ (reference sequence). V was pared by 1 base and J by 5 bases, with 3 bases of the junction left unmatched. This CDR3 is 14 amino acids long. The CDR3 loop is CASSLVTGDETQYF. CDR3 bases: TGTGCCAGCAGCTTAGTGACAGGGGACGAGACCCAGTACTTC.

The V gene is TRBV6-6, the J gene TRBJ1-2, with D perhaps TRBD1 (6 bases). The germline V gene has CDR1 MNHNY and CDR2 SVGAGI (reference sequence). This CDR3 has 13 residues. V lost 5 bases and J 5 bases, leaving 12 bases between the germline ends. CDR3 in DNA: TGTGCCAGCAGTCAACAGGGACCTTATGGCTACACCTTC. Its protein product is CASSQQGPYGYTF.

This clone has only a few counts. The J gene is TRBJ1-1, the V gene TRBV13; a possible D gene is TRBD1 (5 bases). Trimming took 5 bases from V and 8 from J, leaving 12 bases between them. Per germline, CDR1 PRHDT and CDR2 FYEKMQ (reference sequence). This CDR3 contains 12 residues. The CDR3 DNA sequence: TGTGCCAGCAGCCCCTGGACACTGGAAGCTTTCTTT. The encoded protein is CASSPWTLEAFF.